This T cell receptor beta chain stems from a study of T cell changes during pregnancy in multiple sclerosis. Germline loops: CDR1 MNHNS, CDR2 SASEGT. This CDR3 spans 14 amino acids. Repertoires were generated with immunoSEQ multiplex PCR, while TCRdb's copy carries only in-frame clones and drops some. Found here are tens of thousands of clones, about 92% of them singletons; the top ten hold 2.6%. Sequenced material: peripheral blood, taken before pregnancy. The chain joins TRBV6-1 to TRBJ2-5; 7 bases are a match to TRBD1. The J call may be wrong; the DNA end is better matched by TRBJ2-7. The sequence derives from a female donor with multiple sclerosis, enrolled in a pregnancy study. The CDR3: CASSEGDSSYEQYF. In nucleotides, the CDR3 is TGTGCCAGCAGTGAAGGGGACAGCTCCTACGAGCAGTACTTC.